This is a list of T cell receptor beta chains from one sample in a study of CD8+ T cells in alopecia areata. Profiling relied on immunoSEQ multiplex PCR, and the TCRdb table lists in-frame clones only, not all of them. This sample has 90,000 to 130,000 clones, with about 60% found just once. The sequencing here drew on CD8+ T cells sorted from blood, taken at week 24, from a patient treated with tofacitinib. These receptors came from a human donor with alopecia areata. The CDR3 runs from the conserved cysteine through the conserved F or W. The D gene is left open where the match is weak. The size field is filled for only some rows; it gives once, few, many or a size class.

v_gene,d_gene,j_gene,abundance,CDR3nt,CDR3aa
TRBV29-1,-,TRBJ1-2,few,TGCAGCGTTGATAGACAGCCCTATGGCTACACCTTC,CSVDRQPYGYTF
TRBV7-6,TRBD2,TRBJ2-2,-,TGTGCCAGCAGTTGGACTAGCGGGGGGGCCGGGGAGCTGTTTTTT,CASSWTSGGAGELFF
TRBV30,-,TRBJ2-5,-,TGTGCCTGGAGCCTCGAAAACGGGGAGACCCAGTACTTC,CAWSLENGETQYF
TRBV13,TRBD1,TRBJ2-1,-,TGTGCCAGCAGCTGGGACAGGGAGCAGTTCTTC,CASSWDREQFF
TRBV30,-,TRBJ1-6,few,TGTGCCTGGGGGGACAACTATAATTCACCCCTCCACTTT,CAWGDNYNSPLHF
TRBV15,-,TRBJ1-1,once,TGTGCCACCAGCAGAGATAAGGGCATCCAAGCTTTCTTT,CATSRDKGIQAFF
TRBV7-3,-,TRBJ2-1,-,TGTGCCAGCAGCTTAAGTCAGGATTACTACAATGAGCAGTTCTTC,CASSLSQDYYNEQFF
TRBV7-4,-,TRBJ1-1,-,TGTGCCAGCAGCCCGGGGTTGTTGGGCACTGAAGCTTTCTTT,CASSPGLLGTEAFF
TRBV6-5,-,TRBJ1-2,-,TGTGCCAGCGGATTGGGAGGCGATGGCTACACCTTC,CASGLGGDGYTF
TRBV30,-,TRBJ1-1,-,TGTGCCTGGAGTCCCGGACATACTCCTCCCATGAACACTGAAGCTTTCTTT,CAWSPGHTPPMNTEAFF
TRBV30,TRBD2,TRBJ2-7,-,TGTGCCCGGCAAGTGGGGGGGATTAACGAGCAGTACTTC,CARQVGGINEQYF
TRBV5-6,-,TRBJ2-5,few,TGTGCCAGCAGCTTTCAGGACAGCCAAGAGACCCAGTACTTC,CASSFQDSQETQYF
TRBV30,-,TRBJ2-7,-,TGTGCCACCTCCCCGGGAACCTTTAACGAGCAGTACTTC,CATSPGTFNEQYF
TRBV10-3,TRBD1,TRBJ2-1,-,TGTGCCATCAGTACCGGACAGGGGGAGAATGAGCAGTTCTTC,CAISTGQGENEQFF
TRBV27,-,TRBJ2-7,-,TGTGCCAGCAGCGCCAACTCCTACGAGCAGTACTTC,CASSANSYEQYF
TRBV5-8,-,TRBJ2-1,few,TGTGCCAGCATCAGAGGACTGGATGAGCAGTTCTTC,CASIRGLDEQFF
TRBV5-6,TRBD1,TRBJ2-7,-,TGTGCCAGCAGCCGACAGGGTTCCGAGCAGTACTTC,CASSRQGSEQYF
TRBV29-1,TRBD1,TRBJ1-2,-,TGCAGCGTCGACAGGGACCAATCTATGGGCTACACCTTC,CSVDRDQSMGYTF
TRBV6-5,-,TRBJ2-5,-,TGTGCCAGCAGTTACTCGGGGTTCCAAGAGACCCAGTACTTC,CASSYSGFQETQYF
TRBV5-6,TRBD1,TRBJ2-3,-,TGTGCCAGCAGCTCCACGACAGGGTTGTCAGATACGCAGTATTTT,CASSSTTGLSDTQYF
TRBV4-2,-,TRBJ2-7,many,TGTGCCAGCAGCCCCTGGGGCGGTGATACCTCCTACGAGCAGTACTTC,CASSPWGGDTSYEQYF
TRBV27,TRBD1,TRBJ1-2,-,TGTGCCAGCAGTTCGACAGGGGGCGGCTATGGCTACACCTTC,CASSSTGGGYGYTF
TRBV11-2,-,TRBJ2-7,-,TGTGCCAGCAGCTTAGGTTCAGCTTACGAGCAGTACTTC,CASSLGSAYEQYF
TRBV10-3,-,TRBJ2-6,-,TGTGCCATCAGTGCAGGGGCCGGGGCCAACGTCCTGACTTTC,CAISAGAGANVLTF
TRBV27,-,TRBJ2-2,-,TGTGCCAGCAGTCTTCTGGGCGGGGAGCTGTTTTTT,CASSLLGGELFF
TRBV2,TRBD2,TRBJ2-7,-,TGTGCCACTAAAGCGGGGGGGACCTACGAGCAGTACTTC,CATKAGGTYEQYF
TRBV7-8,-,TRBJ1-1,few,TGTGCCAGCAGCTCGGGGGTGAACACTGAAGCTTTCTTT,CASSSGVNTEAFF
TRBV5-1,-,TRBJ2-7,-,TGCGCCAGCAGCTTGGAGGTCAGGCAAAACTCCTACGAGCAGTACTTC,CASSLEVRQNSYEQYF
TRBV2,-,TRBJ1-5,-,TGTGCCAGAATTCGCAGCAATCAGCCCCAGCATTTT,CARIRSNQPQHF
TRBV10-3,-,TRBJ2-7,-,TGTGCCATCAAAGAGGACTTCTCCTACGAGCAGTACTTC,CAIKEDFSYEQYF
TRBV7-2,-,TRBJ2-3,-,TGTGCCAGCAGCTTAGCGGAAATGGTTCGGTGGGATACGCAGTATTTT,CASSLAEMVRWDTQYF